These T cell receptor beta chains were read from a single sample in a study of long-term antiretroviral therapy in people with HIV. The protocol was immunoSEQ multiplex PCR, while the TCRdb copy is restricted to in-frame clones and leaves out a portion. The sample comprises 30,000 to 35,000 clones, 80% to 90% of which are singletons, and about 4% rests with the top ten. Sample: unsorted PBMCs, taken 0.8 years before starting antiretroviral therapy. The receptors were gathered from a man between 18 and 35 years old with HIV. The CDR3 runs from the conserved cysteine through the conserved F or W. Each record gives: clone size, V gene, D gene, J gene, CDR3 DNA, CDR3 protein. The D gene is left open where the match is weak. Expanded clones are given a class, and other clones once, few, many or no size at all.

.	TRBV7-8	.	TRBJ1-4	TGTGCCAGCAGTATACAGGGACCCAATGAAAAACTGTTTTTT	CASSIQGPNEKLFF
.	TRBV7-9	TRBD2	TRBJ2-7	TGTGCCAGCAGCTTAGTTCTAGCGGGAACCAGTCCCTACGAGCAGTACTTC	CASSLVLAGTSPYEQYF
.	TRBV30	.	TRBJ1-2	TGTGCCTGGAATGGCCCGGGGGGATCGGATTATGGCTACACCTTC	CAWNGPGGSDYGYTF
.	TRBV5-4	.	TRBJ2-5	TGTGCCAGCCAGACAGCCCTACTAGCGACCCAGTACTTC	CASQTALLATQYF
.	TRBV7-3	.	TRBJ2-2	TGTGCCAGCAGCCCCCAAGGTCCGAACACCGGGGAGCTGTTTTTT	CASSPQGPNTGELFF
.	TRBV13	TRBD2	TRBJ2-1	TGTGCCAGCAGCTTAGGCTTAGCGGGAACGGGGCAGTTCTTC	CASSLGLAGTGQFF
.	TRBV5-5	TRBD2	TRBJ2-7	TGTGCCAGCACCGAGCGGGGGTACGAGCAGTACTTC	CASTERGYEQYF
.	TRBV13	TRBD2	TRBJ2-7	TGTGCCAGCAGCTTGCTGACTAGCGGGGCCCTAGGGGAGCAGTACTTC	CASSLLTSGALGEQYF
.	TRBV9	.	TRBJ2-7	TGTGCCAGCAGCGTAGGGGTGGCAGCCAGGTACGAGCAGTACTTC	CASSVGVAARYEQYF
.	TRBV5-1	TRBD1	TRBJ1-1	TGCGCCAGCAGTTTTTTCACAGGGGACACTGAAGCTTTCTTT	CASSFFTGDTEAFF
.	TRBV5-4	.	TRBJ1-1	TGTGCCAGCAGCCCCCGGGACGGTGAAGCTTTCTTT	CASSPRDGEAFF
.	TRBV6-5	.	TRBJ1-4	TGTGCCAGCAGTTACGGGGGATCGGATGAAAAACTGTTTTTT	CASSYGGSDEKLFF
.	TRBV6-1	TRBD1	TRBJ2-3	TGTGCCAGCAGCCGGACAGGGGTTCACCCAGATACGCAGTATTTT	CASSRTGVHPDTQYF
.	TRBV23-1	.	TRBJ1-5	TGCGCCAGCAGTCAGTCAGAGGGGGATGGCAATCAGCCCCAGCATTTT	CASSQSEGDGNQPQHF
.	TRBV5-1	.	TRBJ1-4	TGCGCCAGCAGCTTGGAGGGGGGAAAACTGTTTTTT	CASSLEGGKLFF
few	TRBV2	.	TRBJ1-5	TGTGCCAGCACCAAGGACCGTTATCAGCCCCAGCATTTT	CASTKDRYQPQHF
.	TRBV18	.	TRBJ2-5	TGTGCCAGCTCACCGGTACCAGCGCGAAAAGAGACCCAGTACTTC	CASSPVPARKETQYF
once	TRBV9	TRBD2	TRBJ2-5	TGTGCCAGCAGCATTAGCGGGGGGCGGGAGACCCAGTACTTC	CASSISGGRETQYF
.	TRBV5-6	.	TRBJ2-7	TGTGCCAGCAGCTTGTGGACGGCTTACGAGCAGTACTTC	CASSLWTAYEQYF
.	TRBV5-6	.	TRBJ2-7	TGTGCCAGCAGCACGGACCCGTCCTACGAGCAGTACTTC	CASSTDPSYEQYF
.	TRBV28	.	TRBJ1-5	TGTGCCAGCAGTTTAGGGGCGACAGCTTATCAGCCCCAGCATTTT	CASSLGATAYQPQHF
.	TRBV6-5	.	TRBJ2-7	TGTGCCAGCAGTTACTCTGGGAGCTCCTACGAGCAGTACTTC	CASSYSGSSYEQYF
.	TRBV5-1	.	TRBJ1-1	TGCGCCAGCAGCGTGGACCTTATGGGTGAAGCTTTCTTT	CASSVDLMGEAFF
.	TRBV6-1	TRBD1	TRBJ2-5	TGTGCCAGCAGTGAACTACCTCGGACAGGGGGAGAGACCCAGTACTTC	CASSELPRTGGETQYF
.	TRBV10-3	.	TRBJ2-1	TGTGCCATCAGTGAGGTAGCGGAATCCTACAATGAGCAGTTCTTC	CAISEVAESYNEQFF
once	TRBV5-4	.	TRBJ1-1	TGTGCCAGCAGCTCCCCTCGAGCAAACACTGAAGCTTTCTTT	CASSSPRANTEAFF
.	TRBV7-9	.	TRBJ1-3	TGTGCCAGCCTCGACGGAATCTCAAACACCATATATTTT	CASLDGISNTIYF
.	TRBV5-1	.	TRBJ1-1	TGCGCCAGCAGTTTCAACCTTAATACTGAAGCTTTCTTT	CASSFNLNTEAFF
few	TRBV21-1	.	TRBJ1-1	TGTTCTAGCGGGATGAACACTGAAGCTTTCTTT	CSSGMNTEAFF
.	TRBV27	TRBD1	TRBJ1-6	TGTGCCAGCAGTTTTGGAGGGGGCTTCGGTTCACCCCTCCACTTT	CASSFGGGFGSPLHF
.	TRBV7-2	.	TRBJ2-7	TGTGCCAGCAGCTTAGACAGCCCTCGACAGTACCCCGAGCAGTACTTC	CASSLDSPRQYPEQYF
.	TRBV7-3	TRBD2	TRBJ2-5	TGTGCCAGCAGCCTGATAGCGGGAGGTGTGGAGACCCAGTACTTC	CASSLIAGGVETQYF
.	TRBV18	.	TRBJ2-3	TGTGCCAGCTCACCAAGGCTCACAGATACGCAGTATTTT	CASSPRLTDTQYF
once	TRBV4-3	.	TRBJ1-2	TGCGCCAGCAGCCAAAATAGGAACCGCTATGGCTACACCTTC	CASSQNRNRYGYTF
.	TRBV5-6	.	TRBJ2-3	TGTGCCAGCAGCCGGGGTCCGGAAGAAGATACGCAGTATTTT	CASSRGPEEDTQYF
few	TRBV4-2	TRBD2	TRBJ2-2	TGTGCCAGCAGCCCTGGACTAGCGGGAGGAGGGGAGCTGTTTTTT	CASSPGLAGGGELFF
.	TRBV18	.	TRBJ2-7	TGTGCCAGCTCACCAATCGGCGGCCAGCCCTACGAGCAGTACTTC	CASSPIGGQPYEQYF
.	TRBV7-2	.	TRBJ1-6	TGTGCCAGCATAAATGGGACATCTCTTTATAATTCACCCCTCCACTTT	CASINGTSLYNSPLHF
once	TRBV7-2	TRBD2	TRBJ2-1	TGTGCCAGCAGCTTCGGCGGGGGCTCCTACAATGAGCAGTTCTTC	CASSFGGGSYNEQFF
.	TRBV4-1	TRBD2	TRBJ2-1	TGCGCCAGCAGCCAAGAATGGACTAGCGGGGGGGCTCTTGAGTTCTTC	CASSQEWTSGGALEFF
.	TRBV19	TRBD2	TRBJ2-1	TGTGCCAGTAGTATACCCCGGGGGGGGAATGAGCAGTTCTTC	CASSIPRGGNEQFF
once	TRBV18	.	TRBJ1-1	TGTGCCAGCTCACCATCGACAGGTATTAGGAACACTGAAGCTTTCTTT	CASSPSTGIRNTEAFF
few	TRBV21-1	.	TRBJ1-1	TGTGCCAGCAGGTCCGGGCCGGACACTGAAGCTTTCTTT	CASRSGPDTEAFF
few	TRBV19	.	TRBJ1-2	TGTGCCAGTAGTATCGTAGGGTCTACGGGCTACACCTTC	CASSIVGSTGYTF
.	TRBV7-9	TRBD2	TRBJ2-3	TGTGCCAGCAGCTTAGGGGGGGGGTCAGATACGCAGTATTTT	CASSLGGGSDTQYF
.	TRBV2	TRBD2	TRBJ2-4	TGTGCCAGCTGGGGGCTAGCGGGGGAAAACATTCAGTACTTC	CASWGLAGENIQYF
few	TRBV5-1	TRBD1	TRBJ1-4	TGCGCCAGCAGCTTGTACAGGGGGGAAAATGAAAAACTGTTTTTT	CASSLYRGENEKLFF
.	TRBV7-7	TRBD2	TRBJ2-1	TGTGCTAGCAGCCCGGGGGGAGAGTACAATGAGCAGTTCTTC	CASSPGGEYNEQFF
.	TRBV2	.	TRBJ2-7	TGTGCCAGCAGGGGAGAGTACGAGCAGTACTTC	CASRGEYEQYF
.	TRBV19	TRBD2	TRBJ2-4	TGTGCCAGTAGTATTGCGGGGGGTTTAGACATTCAGTACTTC	CASSIAGGLDIQYF
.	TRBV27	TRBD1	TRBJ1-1	TGTGCCAGCAGTTTATGGGACAGGGGGCCGGGCACTGAAGCTTTCTTT	CASSLWDRGPGTEAFF